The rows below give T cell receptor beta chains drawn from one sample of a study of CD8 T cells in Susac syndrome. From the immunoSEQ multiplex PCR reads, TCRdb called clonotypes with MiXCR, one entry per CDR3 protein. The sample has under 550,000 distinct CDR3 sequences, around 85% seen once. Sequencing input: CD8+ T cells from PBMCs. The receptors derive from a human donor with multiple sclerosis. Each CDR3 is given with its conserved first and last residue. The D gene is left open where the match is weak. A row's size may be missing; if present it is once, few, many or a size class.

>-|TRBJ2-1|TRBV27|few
CASSLSAALYNEQFF
TGTGCTAGCAGTTTGTCGGCGGCGCTCTACAATGAGCAGTTCTTC
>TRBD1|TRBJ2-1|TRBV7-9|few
CASSDRGYNEQFF
TGTGCCAGCTCCGACAGGGGTTACAATGAGCAGTTCTTC
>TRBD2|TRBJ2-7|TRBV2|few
CASSAGLAYEQYF
TGTGCCAGCAGTGCGGGACTAGCCTACGAGCAGTACTTC
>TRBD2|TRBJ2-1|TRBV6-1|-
CASSIQREGAYNEQFF
TGTGCCAGCAGTATCCAGCGGGAGGGGGCCTACAATGAGCAGTTCTTC
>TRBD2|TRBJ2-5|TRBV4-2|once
CASSQDFLAGGETQYF
TGTGCCAGCAGCCAAGACTTTCTAGCGGGGGGAGAGACCCAGTACTTC
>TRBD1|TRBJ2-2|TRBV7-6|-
CASSPPTGVPGELFF
TGTGCCAGCAGCCCACCCACAGGGGTCCCCGGGGAGCTGTTTTTT
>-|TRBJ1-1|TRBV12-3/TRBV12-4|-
CASIRAVMNTEAFF
TGTGCCAGCATCCGTGCAGTGATGAACACTGAAGCTTTCTTT
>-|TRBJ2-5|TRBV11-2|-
CASSLVFSVEGETQYF
TGTGCCAGCAGCTTAGTGTTCAGCGTGGAGGGGGAGACCCAGTACTTC
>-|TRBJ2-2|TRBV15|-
CATSSRGDTGELFF
TGTGCCACCAGCAGCCGCGGGGACACCGGGGAGCTGTTTTTT
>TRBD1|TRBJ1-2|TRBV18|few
CASSPGDRGSLYGYTF
TGTGCCAGCTCACCAGGGGACAGGGGTAGCCTCTATGGCTACACCTTC
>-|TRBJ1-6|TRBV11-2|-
CASSTPGQALDSPLHF
TGTGCCAGCAGCACTCCGGGCCAGGCCCTCGATTCACCCCTCCACTTT
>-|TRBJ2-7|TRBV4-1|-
CASSQVQRSSYEQYF
TGCGCCAGCAGCCAAGTACAGCGTAGCTCCTACGAGCAGTACTTC
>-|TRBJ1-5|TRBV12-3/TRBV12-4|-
CASSADGNQPQHF
TGTGCCAGCAGTGCCGATGGCAATCAGCCCCAGCATTTT
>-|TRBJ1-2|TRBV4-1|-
CASSQEGGTSYGYTF
TGCGCCAGCAGCCAAGAGGGAGGAACTAGCTATGGCTACACCTTC
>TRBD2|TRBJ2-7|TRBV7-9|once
CASSPQSSGRAYEQYF
TGTGCCAGCAGCCCCCAATCGAGCGGGAGGGCATACGAGCAGTACTTC
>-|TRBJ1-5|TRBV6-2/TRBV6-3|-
CASSLRWPYSNQPQHF
TGTGCCAGCAGTTTGAGATGGCCCTATAGCAATCAGCCCCAGCATTTT
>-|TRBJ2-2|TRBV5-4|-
CASRSGVANTGELFF
TGTGCCAGCAGGTCCGGGGTAGCAAACACCGGGGAGCTGTTTTTT
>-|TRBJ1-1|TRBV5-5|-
CASSTRQVNTEAFF
TGTGCCAGCAGCACCCGACAGGTGAACACTGAAGCTTTCTTT
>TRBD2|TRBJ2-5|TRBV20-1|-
CSARDHAPLAGVVKTQYF
TGCAGTGCTAGAGATCACGCCCCCCTAGCGGGAGTTGTCAAGACCCAGTACTTC
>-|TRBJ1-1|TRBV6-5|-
CASSYGVGEDTEAFF
TGTGCCAGCAGTTACGGGGTAGGGGAAGATACTGAAGCTTTCTTT
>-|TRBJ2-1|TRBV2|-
CASTSSLSYNEQFF
TGTGCCAGCACGAGTTCCCTCTCCTACAATGAGCAGTTCTTC
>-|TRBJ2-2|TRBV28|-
CASSSPDGNTGELFF
TGTGCCAGCAGTTCCCCGGACGGGAACACCGGGGAGCTGTTTTTT
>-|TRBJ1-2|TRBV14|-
CASSQVGRDGYTF
TGTGCCAGCAGCCAAGTTGGGAGGGATGGCTACACCTTC
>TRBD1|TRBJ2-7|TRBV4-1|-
CASSQDTGGYYEQYF
TGCGCCAGCAGCCAAGATACAGGGGGGTACTACGAGCAGTACTTC
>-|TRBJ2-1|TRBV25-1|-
CASSEFFGEARVFSEQFF
TGTGCCAGCAGTGAATTTTTTGGGGAGGCCCGAGTGTTCAGTGAGCAGTTCTTC
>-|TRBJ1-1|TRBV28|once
CASSPRVANTEALF
TGTGCCAGCAGTCCGAGAGTGGCGAACACTGAAGCTCTCTTT
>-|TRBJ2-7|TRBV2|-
CASSDAEPVSPYEQYF
TGTGCCAGCAGTGATGCGGAGCCGGTATCCCCCTACGAGCAGTACTTC
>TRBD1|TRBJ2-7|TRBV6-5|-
CASSPGGHEQYF
TGTGCCAGCAGTCCAGGGGGCCACGAGCAGTACTTC
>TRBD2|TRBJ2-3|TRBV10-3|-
CAIRGLATDTQYF
TGTGCCATCAGGGGACTAGCTACAGATACGCAGTATTTT
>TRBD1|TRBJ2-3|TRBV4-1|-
CASSQDGWDRGSTDTQYF
TGCGCCAGCAGCCAAGATGGTTGGGACAGAGGAAGCACAGATACGCAGTATTTT
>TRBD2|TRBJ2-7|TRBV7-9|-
CASSLIAGTSYEQYF
TGTGCCAGCAGCTTAATAGCGGGCACCTCCTACGAGCAGTACTTC
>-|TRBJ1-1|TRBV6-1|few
CAVTSPNTEAFF
TGTGCAGTAACCAGTCCGAACACTGAAGCTTTCTTT
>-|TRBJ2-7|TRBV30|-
CAWSVPPNRELYEQYF
TGTGCCTGGAGTGTACCGCCAAACAGGGAGCTCTACGAGCAGTACTTC
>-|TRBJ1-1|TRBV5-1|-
CASSLEPLGSGAFF
TGCGCCAGCAGCTTGGAACCGCTCGGGAGTGGAGCTTTCTTT
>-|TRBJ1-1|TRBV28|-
CASSFRGGYTEAFF
TGTGCCAGCAGTTTCCGAGGGGGGTACACTGAAGCTTTCTTT
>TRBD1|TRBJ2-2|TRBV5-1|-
CASSGGQGETGELFF
TGCGCCAGCAGCGGGGGACAGGGAGAAACCGGGGAGCTGTTTTTT
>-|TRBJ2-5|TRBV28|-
CASSFTSRETQYF
TGTGCCAGCAGTTTCACAAGTCGAGAGACCCAGTACTTC
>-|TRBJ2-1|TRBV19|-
CASSLGGSPYNEQFF
TGTGCCAGTAGTTTAGGAGGGAGTCCCTACAATGAGCAGTTCTTC
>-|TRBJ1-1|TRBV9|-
CASSVVGGITNTEAFF
TGTGCCAGCAGCGTAGTAGGTGGGATCACCAACACTGAAGCTTTCTTT
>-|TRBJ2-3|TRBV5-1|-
CASSLTWGARTDTQYF
TGCGCCAGCAGCTTGACGTGGGGCGCCCGCACAGATACGCAGTATTTT
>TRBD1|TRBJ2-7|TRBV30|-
CAWSGGQGHEQYF
TGTGCCTGGAGTGGGGGACAGGGGCACGAGCAGTACTTC
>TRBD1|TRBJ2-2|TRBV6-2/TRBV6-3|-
CASSYSTTGKDTGELFF
TGTGCCAGCAGTTACTCGACGACAGGGAAGGACACCGGGGAGCTGTTTTTT
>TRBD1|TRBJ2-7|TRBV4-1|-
CASSRRDRGDEQYF
TGCGCCAGCAGCCGCCGGGACAGGGGGGACGAGCAGTACTTC
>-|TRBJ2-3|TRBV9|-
CASSPSWGGPDTQYF
TGTGCCAGCAGCCCGAGTTGGGGGGGCCCAGATACGCAGTATTTT
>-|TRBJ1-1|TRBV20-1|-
CSAPAANTEAFF
TGCAGTGCCCCAGCAGCGAACACTGAAGCTTTCTTT
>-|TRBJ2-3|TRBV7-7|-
CASSLYEGTDTQYF
TGTGCCAGCAGCTTATATGAGGGGACAGATACGCAGTATTTT
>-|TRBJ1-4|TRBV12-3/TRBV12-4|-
CASTPSSGGTNEKLFF
TGTGCCAGCACACCCTCCTCGGGGGGGACTAATGAAAAACTGTTTTTT
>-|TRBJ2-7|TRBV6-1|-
CASSPFHTSYEQYF
TGTGCCAGCAGTCCTTTCCACACCTCCTACGAGCAGTACTTC
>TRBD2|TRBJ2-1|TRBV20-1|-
CSARDERERAYNGQFF
TGCAGTGCTAGAGACGAGCGGGAGAGAGCCTACAATGGGCAGTTCTTC
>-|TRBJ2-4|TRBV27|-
CASSFGGPVNIQYF
TGTGCCAGCAGTTTCGGAGGGCCTGTAAACATTCAGTACTTC
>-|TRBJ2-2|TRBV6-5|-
CASRAGWSTGELFF
TGTGCCAGCAGGGCTGGATGGTCCACCGGGGAGCTGTTTTTT
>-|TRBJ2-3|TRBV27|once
CASSLTWTGVGTDTQYF
TGTGCCAGCAGTTTAACCTGGACGGGAGTAGGAACAGATACGCAGTATTTT
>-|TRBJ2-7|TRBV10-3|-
CAISGGASEQYF
TGTGCCATCAGTGGAGGAGCGTCCGAGCAGTACTTC